Each of the 4 T cell receptor beta chains below was sequenced from the same sample in a study of shared clonotypes between healthy human individuals. Using immunoSEQ multiplex PCR, the repertoire was profiled, and TCRdb retains in-frame clones only, with some absent. Of 2.3 million or so clones listed, over 90% are singletons. The source material was naive CD4+ T cells from PBMCs. Subset defined: CD45RA+ positively selected. The receptors originated from a man aged 18 to 35 in good health. Some clones in this sample may be carry-over from other donors' samples.

The rearrangement uses TRBV6-1 and TRBJ1-2; D not resolved. V lost 3 bases and J 4 bases, leaving 12 bases between the germline ends. The CDR3 consists of 14 residues. From germline, CDR1 is MNHNS and CDR2 SASEGT. CDR3 DNA sequence: TGTGCCAGCAGTGAGATTGGGTCTCCCTATGGCTACACCTTC. Translation: CASSEIGSPYGYTF.

This clone was seen once. V gene TRBV11-2 combines with J gene TRBJ2-2; D is unclear. Germline loops: CDR1 SGHAT, CDR2 FQNNGV. V was shortened by 5 bases and J by 3 bases, with 7 bases between the two germline ends. The CDR3 is 13 residues long. The CDR3 sequence is CASSQTDTGELFF. The CDR3 nucleotides read TGTGCCAGCAGCCAGACCGACACCGGGGAGCTGTTTTTT.

The rearrangement joins TRBV7-9 to TRBJ2-3; D not certain. Germline values: CDR1 SEHNR, CDR2 FQNEAQ (reference sequence). This CDR3 spans 14 amino acids. Trimming stripped 1 base from V and 0 bases from J, with 5 bases between. This CDR3 is CASSLVISTDTQYF. In nucleotides, the CDR3 is TGTGCCAGCAGCTTAGTTATAAGCACAGATACGCAGTATTTT.

The rearrangement uses TRBV2 and TRBJ2-2, with TRBD1 matching 8 bases. The germline gives CDR1 SNHLY, CDR2 FYNNEI. The CDR3 consists of 15 residues. The V segment lost 5 bases and the J segment 4 bases; nucleotides outside the gene matches: 6. The CDR3 region has the DNA TGTGCCAGCAGTCTGGACAGGGAAAGCACCGGGGAGCTGTTTTTT. This encodes CASSLDRESTGELFF.